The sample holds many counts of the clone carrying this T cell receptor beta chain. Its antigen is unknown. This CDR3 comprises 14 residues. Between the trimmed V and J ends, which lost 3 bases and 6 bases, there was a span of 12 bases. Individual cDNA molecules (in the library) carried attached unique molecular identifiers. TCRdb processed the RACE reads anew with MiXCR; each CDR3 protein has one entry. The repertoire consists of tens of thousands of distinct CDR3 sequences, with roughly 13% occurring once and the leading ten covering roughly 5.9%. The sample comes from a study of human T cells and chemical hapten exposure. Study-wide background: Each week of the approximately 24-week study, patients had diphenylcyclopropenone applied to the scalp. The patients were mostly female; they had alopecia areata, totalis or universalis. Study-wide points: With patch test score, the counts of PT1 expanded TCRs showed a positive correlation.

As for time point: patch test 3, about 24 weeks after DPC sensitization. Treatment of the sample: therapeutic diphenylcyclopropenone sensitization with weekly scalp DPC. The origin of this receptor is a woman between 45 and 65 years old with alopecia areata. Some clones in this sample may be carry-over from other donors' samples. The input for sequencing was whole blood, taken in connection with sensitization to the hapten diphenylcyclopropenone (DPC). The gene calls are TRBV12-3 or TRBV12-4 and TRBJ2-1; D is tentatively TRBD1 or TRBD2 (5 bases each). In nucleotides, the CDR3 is TGTGCCAGCAGTTTTCCGGGGCGGAGCAATGAGCAGTTCTTC. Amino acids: CASSFPGRSNEQFF.